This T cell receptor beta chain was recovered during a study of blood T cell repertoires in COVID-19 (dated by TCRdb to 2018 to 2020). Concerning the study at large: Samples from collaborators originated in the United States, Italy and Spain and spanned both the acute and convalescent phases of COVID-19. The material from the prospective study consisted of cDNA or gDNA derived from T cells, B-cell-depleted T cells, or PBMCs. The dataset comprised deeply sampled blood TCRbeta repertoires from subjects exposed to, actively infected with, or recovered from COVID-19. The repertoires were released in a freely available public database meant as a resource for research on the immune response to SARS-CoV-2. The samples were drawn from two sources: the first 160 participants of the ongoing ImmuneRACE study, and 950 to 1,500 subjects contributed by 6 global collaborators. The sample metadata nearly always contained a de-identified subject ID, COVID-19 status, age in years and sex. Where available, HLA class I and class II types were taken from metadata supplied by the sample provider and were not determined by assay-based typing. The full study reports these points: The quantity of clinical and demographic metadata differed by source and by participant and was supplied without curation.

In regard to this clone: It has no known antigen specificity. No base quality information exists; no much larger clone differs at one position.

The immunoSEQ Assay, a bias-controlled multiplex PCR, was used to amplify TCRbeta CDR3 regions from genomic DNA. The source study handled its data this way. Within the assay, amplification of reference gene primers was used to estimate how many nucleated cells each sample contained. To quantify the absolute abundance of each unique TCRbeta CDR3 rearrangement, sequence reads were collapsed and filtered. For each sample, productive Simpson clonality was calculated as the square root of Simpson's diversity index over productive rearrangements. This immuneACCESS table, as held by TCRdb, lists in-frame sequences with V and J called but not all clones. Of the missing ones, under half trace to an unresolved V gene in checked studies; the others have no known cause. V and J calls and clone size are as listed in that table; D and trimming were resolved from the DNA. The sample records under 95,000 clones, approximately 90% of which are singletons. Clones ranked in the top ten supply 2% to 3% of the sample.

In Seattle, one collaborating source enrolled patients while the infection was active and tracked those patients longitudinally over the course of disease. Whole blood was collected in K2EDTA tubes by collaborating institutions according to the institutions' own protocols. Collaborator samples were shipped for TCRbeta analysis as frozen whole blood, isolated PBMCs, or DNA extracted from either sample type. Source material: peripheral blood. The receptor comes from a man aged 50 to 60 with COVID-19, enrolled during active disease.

The CDR3 corresponds to CASSLQETQYF. At the DNA level, the sequence is TGTGCCAGCAGTTTACAAGAGACCCAGTACTTC. The chain uses TRBV25-1 and TRBJ2-5, with no confidently assigned D gene. Sequences MGHDK (CDR1) and SYGVNS (CDR2) are obtained from the germline V gene. The CDR3 holds 11 amino acids from the cysteine to the phenylalanine. The CDR3 DNA has 33 bases and is translated from base 1. V and J are truncated by 5 bases and 2 bases respectively, leaving an intervening sequence of 3 bases.